A selection of T cell receptor beta chains follows, all from one sample in a study of CD8+CD57+ T cells in acquired aplastic anemia. Via MiXCR, TCRdb re-called the reads, giving one row per CDR3 protein. Of 200,000 to 250,000 distinct CDR3 sequences listed, about 62% are singletons. Sequenced material: sorted CD4+, CD8+, or CD8+CD57+ T cells (not recorded which) from PBMCs. Receptor source: a human donor with aplastic anemia. Each CDR3 is given with its conserved first and last residue. A D gene is named only where the DNA matches it firmly. Clone size appears in some rows only: once, few, many, or a class for an expanded clone.

>TRBD2|15|TRBV6-2/TRBV6-3|TRBJ2-4|.
CASSHSTSGGNIQYF
TGTGCCAGCAGTCACTCGACTAGCGGGGGAAACATTCAGTACTTC
>.|13|TRBV29-1|TRBJ1-2|few
CSGRTNSNYGYTF
TGCAGCGGGAGGACGAATTCGAACTATGGCTACACCTTC
>.|16|TRBV14|TRBJ2-7|.
CASSHPDTAVTYEQYF
TGTGCCAGCAGCCACCCGGACACAGCGGTTACCTACGAGCAGTACTTC
>.|12|TRBV24-1|TRBJ1-5|many
CATSERKGLQHF
TGTGCCACCAGCGAAAGAAAGGGCCTGCAGCATTTT
>.|15|TRBV9|TRBJ2-7|few
CASSGLGRGGYEQYF
TGTGCCAGCAGCGGCCTTGGCAGGGGGGGCTACGAGCAGTACTTC
>.|13|TRBV19|TRBJ1-1|.
CATDTGLGTEAFF
TGTGCCACGGATACGGGCCTGGGCACTGAAGCTTTCTTT
>TRBD2|17|TRBV11-2|TRBJ2-1|.
CASSLGPETSGGGEQFF
TGTGCCAGCAGCTTAGGTCCTGAGACTAGCGGGGGGGGGGAGCAGTTCTTC
>.|12|TRBV6-5|TRBJ2-3|few
CASSAYIDTQYF
TGTGCCAGCAGCGCCTACATAGATACGCAGTATTTT
>.|10|TRBV12-3/TRBV12-4|TRBJ2-1|once
CASSPNEQFF
TGTGCCAGCAGCCCCAATGAGCAGTTCTTC
>TRBD1|14|TRBV20-1|TRBJ2-7|.
CSATRQGGSYEQYF
TGCAGTGCTACCCGACAGGGCGGATCCTACGAGCAGTACTTC
>TRBD1|16|TRBV9|TRBJ1-6|.
CASSPQPGQGTTPLHF
TGTGCCAGCAGCCCCCAACCGGGACAGGGGACGACACCCCTCCACTTT
>TRBD1|14|TRBV10-1|TRBJ1-1|.
CASSRDRTNTEAFF
TGCGCCAGCAGTAGGGACAGAACGAACACTGAAGCTTTCTTT
>.|19|TRBV7-9|TRBJ2-6|.
CASSHFVWGGPTGANVLTF
TGTGCCAGCAGCCATTTTGTGTGGGGGGGCCCCACTGGGGCCAACGTCCTGACTTTC
>TRBD2|16|TRBV7-8|TRBJ2-7|once
CASSPSSGSLSYEQYF
TGTGCCAGCAGCCCAAGCAGCGGGAGCCTCTCCTACGAGCAGTACTTC
>.|11|TRBV7-9|TRBJ1-4|.
CAFGGNEKLFF
TGTGCCTTCGGGGGTAATGAAAAACTGTTTTTT
>.|14|TRBV9|TRBJ2-7|.
CASSRAVWGVEQYF
TGTGCCAGCAGCCGGGCCGTTTGGGGTGTCGAGCAGTACTTC
>TRBD1|12|TRBV7-2|TRBJ2-7|.
CASSLDRGKQYF
TGTGCCAGCAGCCTGGACAGGGGAAAGCAGTACTTC
>TRBD1|15|TRBV7-9|TRBJ1-1|few
CASRERTGLETEAFF
TGTGCCAGCAGAGAAAGGACAGGGCTCGAGACTGAAGCTTTCTTT
>TRBD1|15|TRBV6-5|TRBJ2-7|.
CASRPDRGSSYEQYF
TGTGCCAGCAGGCCAGACAGGGGGAGCTCCTACGAGCAGTACTTC
>.|12|TRBV10-2|TRBJ2-7|many
CASSEFPYEQYF
TGCGCCAGCAGCGAGTTCCCCTACGAGCAGTACTTC
>.|15|TRBV7-8|TRBJ2-7|.
CASSLIHRGEGEQYF
TGTGCCAGCAGCTTAATTCATCGGGGAGAGGGCGAGCAGTACTTC
>TRBD2|14|TRBV7-2|TRBJ2-5|few
CASRPLAGGGTQYF
TGTGCCAGCAGGCCACTAGCGGGAGGCGGGACCCAGTACTTC
>.|14|TRBV4-3|TRBJ1-1|.
CASSHQAKNTEAFF
TGCGCCAGCAGCCACCAGGCGAAGAACACTGAAGCTTTCTTT
>TRBD1|15|TRBV20-1|TRBJ1-5|.
CSASRTGERGQPQHF
TGCAGTGCTTCCAGGACAGGGGAAAGGGGTCAGCCCCAGCATTTT
>.|15|TRBV2|TRBJ1-2|.
CASSEGQVWNYGYTF
TGTGCCAGCAGTGAAGGACAGGTTTGGAACTATGGCTACACCTTC
>.|13|TRBV20-1|TRBJ2-7|.
CSAKRPGASEQYF
TGCAGTGCTAAGCGTCCGGGAGCTAGCGAGCAGTACTTC
>.|14|TRBV10-2|TRBJ1-5|.
CASGSLFSNQPQHF
TGCGCCAGCGGCTCCCTTTTTAGCAATCAGCCCCAGCATTTT
>TRBD1|12|TRBV20-1|TRBJ2-1|.
CSVPTGGGEQFF
TGCAGTGTTCCCACAGGGGGCGGTGAGCAGTTCTTC
>TRBD2|15|TRBV6-6|TRBJ2-5|.
CASSMSGTAQETQYF
TGTGCCAGCAGTATGAGCGGGACGGCCCAAGAGACCCAGTACTTC
>.|15|TRBV19|TRBJ1-1|.
CASSMGDAAAAEAFF
TGTGCCAGTAGTATGGGGGACGCGGCGGCGGCTGAAGCTTTCTTT
>.|16|TRBV5-1|TRBJ2-7|once
CASSLGAPPCSYEQYF
TGCGCCAGCAGCTTGGGTGCACCTCCGTGCTCCTACGAGCAGTACTTC
>TRBD2|13|TRBV7-8|TRBJ2-7|many
CASSRGGSYEQYF
TGTGCCAGCAGCCGGGGGGGCTCCTACGAGCAGTACTTC
>.|11|TRBV24-1|TRBJ2-7|.
CATGVDGEQYF
TGTGCCACCGGTGTCGACGGAGAGCAGTACTTC
>.|14|TRBV7-2|TRBJ2-5|.
CASSLSEGGETQYF
TGTGCCAGCAGCTTATCAGAAGGGGGGGAGACCCAGTACTTC
>.|15|TRBV16|TRBJ1-1|.
CASSQRDFPNTEAFF
TGTGCCAGCAGCCAGCGGGACTTCCCGAACACTGAAGCTTTCTTT
>TRBD2|15|TRBV5-1|TRBJ2-1|.
CASSFTSGDYNEQFF
TGTGCCAGCAGCTTTACTAGCGGGGATTACAATGAGCAGTTCTTC
>TRBD1|13|TRBV15|TRBJ1-1|.
CATSRGTGAEAFF
TGTGCCACCAGCAGAGGGACAGGGGCTGAAGCTTTCTTT
>.|13|TRBV12-5|TRBJ2-5|once
CASSLAIGETQYF
TGTGCCAGCAGTTTAGCGATCGGAGAGACCCAGTACTTC
>.|14|TRBV7-8|TRBJ2-1|.
CASSRDLGYNEQFF
TGTGCCAGCAGCCGCGACCTGGGGTACAATGAGCAGTTCTTC
>TRBD1|19|TRBV20-1|TRBJ2-3|.
CSARARPPNMDRATDTQYF
TGCAGTGCTAGAGCCCGACCCCCAAACATGGACAGGGCAACAGATACGCAGTATTTT
>.|13|TRBV20-1|TRBJ1-1|.
CSANPDISAEAFF
TGCAGTGCTAACCCGGACATTTCGGCTGAAGCTTTCTTT
>.|15|TRBV19|TRBJ1-1|many
CASSIGDRSNTEAFF
TGTGCCAGTAGTATCGGTGACAGATCGAACACTGAAGCTTTCTTT
>TRBD1|14|TRBV12-5|TRBJ1-2|.
CASGPILGQEGYTF
TGTGCTAGTGGCCCGATCTTAGGACAGGAGGGCTACACCTTC
>.|14|TRBV29-1|TRBJ2-7|.
CSVEGPGNSYEQYF
TGCAGCGTTGAGGGTCCAGGTAACTCCTACGAGCAGTACTTC
>.|12|TRBV2|TRBJ2-3|once
CASRGPDYTQYF
TGTGCCAGCCGGGGACCTGATTATACGCAGTATTTT
>TRBD2|15|TRBV5-5|TRBJ2-3|.
CASSFDGRALDTQYF
TGTGCCAGCAGCTTCGACGGGAGGGCCTTAGATACGCAGTATTTT
>.|16|TRBV25-1|TRBJ2-1|.
CASSESYGPAYNEQFF
TGTGCCAGCAGTGAATCTTATGGCCCCGCCTACAATGAGCAGTTCTTC
>.|16|TRBV9|TRBJ1-5|once
CASSPGPSFHNQPQHF
TGTGCCAGCAGCCCAGGGCCCAGCTTTCACAATCAGCCCCAGCATTTT
>.|17|TRBV10-3|TRBJ2-3|.
CAISEYEGDGSTDTQYF
TGTGCCATCAGTGAGTACGAAGGAGACGGGAGCACAGATACGCAGTATTTT
>TRBD2|17|TRBV5-1|TRBJ2-1|few
CASSLSGTRLSYNEQFF
TGCGCCAGCAGCTTGAGCGGGACTCGACTGTCCTACAATGAGCAGTTCTTC
>.|15|TRBV7-9|TRBJ2-7|once
CASSFHRDWEREQYF
TGTGCCAGCAGCTTTCATCGGGACTGGGAGAGGGAGCAGTACTTC